Following are 29 T cell receptor beta chains from one sample sequenced in a study of OX40 agonist ivuxolimab in advanced cancers. The method was immunoSEQ multiplex PCR; TCRdb's version includes in-frame clones alone and lacks a portion of them. The sample includes tens of thousands of clones, more than 75% of them seen just once. The input for sequencing was CD4+ or CD8+ T cells sorted from blood, taken in a trial of the OX40 agonist ivuxolimab. These receptors all come from an adult with an advanced solid tumor such as melanoma, head and neck, liver or kidney cancer.

CDR3 protein: CASSPQEPEAFF. CDR3 nucleotides: TGTGCCAGCTCACCACAGGAGCCTGAAGCTTTCTTT. V gene TRBV18 combines with J gene TRBJ1-1, with D uncertain. V was trimmed by 1 base and J by 6 bases, leaving 6 bases between them. Germline V gene data show CDR1 as KGHSH and CDR2 as LQKENI. The CDR3 length is 12 residues.

This clone occurred once. The chain links TRBV5-1 to TRBJ2-7; D gene uncertain. V dropped 10 bases and J dropped 0 bases, with 20 bases sitting between them. The germline V gene encodes CDR1 SGHRS and CDR2 YFSETQ. The CDR3 runs to 15 residues. As DNA, the CDR3 is TGCGCCTCACAGCCAGTTGGCGGCCGCTCCTACGAGCAGTACTTC. Encoded protein: CASQPVGGRSYEQYF.

This rearrangement joins TRBV6-6 to TRBJ1-6; tentatively, D is TRBD1 (5 bases). V lost 6 bases and J lost 10, with 13 bases in between. CDR1 and CDR2 (germline): MNHNY, SVGAGI (reference sequence). The CDR3 is made up of 13 amino acids. This CDR3 is CASRDTGYSPLHF. DNA for the CDR3: TGTGCCAGCAGGGATACAGGATACTCACCCCTCCACTTT.

For the CDR3, the DNA is TGTGCCAGCAGTGAGGCCGGGGGGGGCCTCCCAGATACGCAGTATTTT. Amino acids: CASSEAGGGLPDTQYF. The chain joins TRBV6-1 to TRBJ2-3, with 8 bases lining up with TRBD2. This CDR3 has 16 amino acids. V was clipped by 3 bases and J by 4 bases; unmatched bases: 9. In germline, CDR1 is MNHNS, CDR2 SASEGT.

The chain is built from TRBV4-3 and TRBJ2-7, with 10 bases fitting TRBD1. V lost 0 bases, J lost 11 bases, and 19 bases stayed unmatched. Per the germline V gene, CDR1 is LGHNA and CDR2 is YSLEER. The CDR3 extends over 18 amino acids. In nucleotides, the CDR3 is TGCGCCAGCAGCCAAGATCTAATCCGAGGGACAGGGGCCCAGGTAAAGTACTTC. Residues: CASSQDLIRGTGAQVKYF.

The chain combines TRBV11-3 with TRBJ2-3; 9 bases line up with TRBD1. Germline V gene data show CDR1 as SGHNT and CDR2 as YENEEA. The CDR3 consists of 16 residues. Unmatched junction bases numbered 9, after V lost 3 bases and J lost 5 bases. The CDR3 DNA reads TGTGCCAGCAGCTTGGAAAGGACAGGGGTAGAAGATACGCAGTATTTT. Its protein is CASSLERTGVEDTQYF.

This clone has a single count. The chain links TRBV19 to TRBJ1-4, with a tentative D call TRBD1 (6 bases). Trimming stripped 3 bases from V and 5 bases from J, with 10 bases between. Germline values: CDR1 LNHDA, CDR2 SQIVND (reference sequence). There are 14 residues in the CDR3. DNA for the CDR3: TGTGCCAGTAGTATCGGACAGTCCAATGAAAAACTGTTTTTT. It codes for CASSIGQSNEKLFF.

The chain couples TRBV4-1 to TRBJ1-4; 7 nucleotides agree with TRBD1. Per germline, CDR1 MGHRA and CDR2 YSYEKL. The CDR3 covers 14 residues. Trimming removed 4 bases from V and 4 bases from J; junction bases left unmatched: 3. CDR3 in DNA: TGCGCCAGCAGCCGGGACAGCGTTAATGAAAAACTGTTTTTT. Translated, it gives CASSRDSVNEKLFF.

In DNA form, the CDR3 reads TGCAGTGCTCCTGGGTTCGACGAGCAGTACTTC. Its protein is CSAPGFDEQYF. This sequence joins TRBV20-1 and TRBJ2-7; no clear D gene. Trimming cost V 5 bases and J 5 bases, with 10 bases left between them. Germline assignment: CDR1 DFQATT and CDR2 SNEGSKA (reference sequence). The CDR3 runs 11 residues.

This clone was detected a few times. The gene calls are TRBV5-1 and TRBJ1-2; D uncertain. The germline CDR1 and CDR2 sequences are SGHRS and YFSETQ. Trimming removed 0 bases at V and 7 bases at J, with 7 bases between. There are 12 residues in the CDR3. CDR3 coding DNA: TGCGCCAGCAGCTTGGGGAGAGGTGGCTACACCTTC. Its protein is CASSLGRGGYTF.

The chain combines TRBV18 with TRBJ2-7, with D possibly being TRBD1 or TRBD2 (6 bases each). Trimming shortened V by 1 base and J by 5 bases, and 12 bases separated the two germline ends. CDR1 is KGHSH and CDR2 is LQKENI in the germline V gene. This CDR3 is 14 amino acids long. The CDR3 spells CASSPQTGGDEQYF. The CDR3 DNA follows: TGTGCCAGCTCACCACAGACAGGAGGGGACGAGCAGTACTTC.

The rearrangement links TRBV5-7 to TRBJ1-1; 7 bases match TRBD1. TRBV5-7 is sorted into the ORF group, with uncertain function. V trimming: 3 bases; J trimming: 0 bases; junction bases outside the gene matches: 8. This CDR3 spans 16 amino acids. This CDR3 is CASSSGQTYMNTEAFF. The DNA for the CDR3 is TGTGCCAGCAGCTCGGGACAGACTTACATGAACACTGAAGCTTTCTTT.

Sample share makes this clone medium-sized. The V and J genes are TRBV7-9 and TRBJ1-5, with 9 nucleotides matching TRBD1. With V trimmed by 5 bases and J by 6 bases, 8 bases remained unmatched. The CDR3 is 15 residues long. CDR1 is SEHNR, CDR2 FQNEAQ, per germline (reference sequence). For the CDR3, the DNA is TGTGCCAGCAGCCCCCAGGGACAGGGAAGTCAGCCCCAGCATTTT. Amino acids: CASSPQGQGSQPQHF.

This sequence joins TRBV6-6 and TRBJ2-5; perhaps D is TRBD1 or TRBD2 (5 bases each). The CDR3 contains 14 residues. The V end was cut by 2 bases, the J end by 5 bases, with 12 bases between. Germline CDR1 is MNHNY and CDR2 is SVGAGI (reference sequence). This chain's CDR3 is CASSYPGASETQYF. CDR3 sequence (DNA): TGTGCCAGCAGTTACCCCGGGGCTTCGGAGACCCAGTACTTC.

This chain connects TRBV5-1 to TRBJ1-5, with D hard to call. CDR1 is SGHRS and CDR2 is YFSETQ in the germline V gene. V lost 2 bases and J 4 bases, leaving 10 bases between the germline ends. This CDR3 comprises 14 residues. The CDR3 nucleotides are TGCGCCAGCAGCTTTGGGGAGACGAATCAGCCCCAGCATTTT. Its protein is CASSFGETNQPQHF.

This sequence joins TRBV5-1 and TRBJ2-5; the D gene is possibly TRBD1 (6 bases). The CDR3 sequence is 15 residues long. Germline CDR1 reads SGHRS; CDR2 reads YFSETQ. V was shortened by 0 bases and J by 5 bases, with 14 bases between the two germline ends. The CDR3 bases are TGCGCCAGCAGCTTGGCCGGGCACAGGGAGGAGACCCAGTACTTC. Its protein product is CASSLAGHREETQYF.

The CDR3 sequence: CASSSPAGGLEQYF. The CDR3 nucleotides read TGTGCCAGCAGCTCCCCAGCGGGAGGTCTCGAGCAGTACTTC. V and J are TRBV5-4 and TRBJ2-7, with 9 bases lining up with TRBD2. CDR1 is SGHNT, CDR2 YYREEE, per germline (reference sequence). The CDR3 contains 14 residues. V lost 3 bases and J lost 6; bases outside the gene matches: 7.

V gene TRBV10-1 combines with J gene TRBJ2-3; 8 bases map to TRBD1. V shed 4 bases, J shed 2 bases, and the junction held 2 bases outside the gene matches. Germline V gene sequence: CDR1 WNHNN, CDR2 SYGVQD (reference sequence). The CDR3 covers 14 residues. The CDR3, as DNA: TGCGCCAGCAGTGTGGGACAGGACACAGATACGCAGTATTTT. This gives the protein CASSVGQDTDTQYF.

This chain uses TRBV7-8 with TRBJ2-5; D ambiguous. The CDR3 extends over 16 amino acids. Germline loops: CDR1 SGHVS, CDR2 FQNEAQ. Trimming pared 8 bases from V and 5 bases from J, leaving 24 bases between. CDR3 DNA: TGTGCCAGCGCTGCGACGGGCAGGAGCCAGGCGGAGACCCAGTACTTC. Translated, it gives CASAATGRSQAETQYF.

The chain couples TRBV6-1 to TRBJ2-3; possible D gene TRBD1, 6 bases. Per the germline V gene, CDR1 is MNHNS and CDR2 is SASEGT. V lost 6 bases and J lost 3, with 16 bases in between. The CDR3 is 15 residues long. In DNA form, the CDR3 reads TGTGCCAGCAGGGGTGGACAGATGACGACAGATACGCAGTATTTT. It specifies CASRGGQMTTDTQYF.

The gene calls are TRBV5-6 and TRBJ1-4; maybe TRBD1 (5 bases). The CDR3 extends over 14 amino acids. The V gene's germline CDR1 is SGHDT and CDR2 YYEEEE. V was cut by 4 bases and J by 5 bases, with 12 bases left in between. This CDR3 is CASSLGLRNEKLFF. In DNA form, the CDR3 reads TGTGCCAGCAGCCTGGGACTGAGGAATGAAAAACTGTTTTTT. Based on the CDR3 plus reference TRBV5-6 and TRBJ1-4, the full variable domain is DAGVTQSPTHLIKTRGQQVTLRCSPKSGHDTVSWYQQALGQGPQFIFQYYEEEERQRGNFPDRFSGHQFPNYSSELNVNALLLGDSALYLCASSLGLRNEKLFFGSGTQLSVL.

The rearrangement joins TRBV19 to TRBJ1-1; 9 nucleotides match TRBD1. Germline trimming cut 0 bases from V and 5 bases from J; bases unmatched to any gene: 4. This CDR3 contains 15 residues. The germline CDR1 and CDR2 sequences are LNHDA and SQIVND (reference sequence). The CDR3: CASSIESGTGTEAFF. As DNA, the CDR3 is TGTGCCAGTAGTATAGAGTCCGGGACAGGGACTGAAGCTTTCTTT.

The genes are TRBV19 and TRBJ2-1; maybe TRBD1 (6 bases). The CDR3 sequence is 13 residues long. CDR1 is LNHDA, CDR2 SQIVND, per germline (reference sequence). The V and J ends lost 3 bases and 7 bases respectively, with 10 bases between them. The CDR3 nucleotides are TGTGCCAGTAGTATTCAGGGGACGAATGAGCAGTTCTTC. This sequence encodes CASSIQGTNEQFF.

The chain uses TRBV19 and TRBJ2-7; D may be TRBD1 (6 bases). This CDR3 has 12 residues. V gave up 6 bases and J gave up 3 bases, with 9 bases separating them. The germline CDR1 and CDR2 sequences are LNHDA and SQIVND (reference sequence). The CDR3 coding sequence is TGTGCCAGTAGCAACAGGGACTACGAGCAGTACTTC. Protein product: CASSNRDYEQYF.

The chain employs TRBV11-2 and TRBJ1-4, with no clear D. This CDR3 spans 16 amino acids. The germline V and J ends were trimmed by 4 bases and 0 bases, with 12 bases remaining between them. Per germline, CDR1 SGHAT and CDR2 FQNNGV. CDR3 sequence (DNA): TGTGCCAGCAGCTCCTGGGGAGGTGCAACTAATGAAAAACTGTTTTTT. Protein sequence: CASSSWGGATNEKLFF.

The rearrangement joins TRBV7-3 to TRBJ2-5; D may be TRBD2 (5 bases). This CDR3 has 14 amino acids. CDR1 SGHTA and CDR2 FQGTGA come from the germline V gene. Trimming stripped 5 bases from V and 5 bases from J, with 15 bases between. CDR3 sequence: CASSPGLPGETQYF. DNA of the CDR3: TGTGCCAGCAGCCCGGGTCTCCCGGGGGAGACCCAGTACTTC.

J is TRBJ1-1 and V is TRBV5-5; D gene ambiguous. The CDR3 spans 12 residues. CDR1 SGHKS and CDR2 YYEKEE come from the germline V gene (reference sequence). Trimming took off 0 bases at V and 11 bases at J, with 11 bases between the two ends. The CDR3 here is CASSLGGRQAFF. The DNA for the CDR3 is TGTGCCAGCAGCTTGGGTGGGAGGCAGGCTTTCTTT.

This clone was detected only a few times. The chain recombines TRBV29-1 with TRBJ2-7, with 7 bases fitting TRBD1. The ends lost 6 bases at V and 2 bases at J; junction bases unmatched: 4. The CDR3 length is 12 residues. Germline-derived CDR1 and CDR2 are SQVTM and ANQGSEA. The CDR3 loop is CSVRQGPYEQYF. CDR3 DNA sequence: TGCAGCGTCCGACAGGGCCCCTACGAGCAGTACTTC.

This clone was seen a few times. The rearrangement links TRBV30 to TRBJ1-3; no clear D gene. Germline assignment: CDR1 GTSNPN and CDR2 SVGIG (reference sequence). This CDR3 is built from 15 residues. Trimming left V 1 base short and J 3 bases short, with 13 bases between. The CDR3: CAWSAGSSYGNTIYF. The CDR3 bases are TGTGCCTGGAGTGCCGGGTCTTCGTATGGAAACACCATATATTTT. Full variable domain (rest looked up from reference TRBV30 and TRBJ1-3): SQTIHQWPATLVQPVGSPLSLECTVEGTSNPNLYWYRQAAGRGLQLLFYSVGIGQISSEVPQNLSASRPQDRQFILSSKKLLLSDSGFYLCAWSAGSSYGNTIYFGEGSWLTVV.